This T cell receptor (beta chain) was retrieved from a study of blood T cell repertoires in COVID-19. Study as a whole: Acute and convalescent COVID-19 samples came from the United States, Italy and Spain. PBMCs, B-cell-depleted T cells, or T cells were the source of the cDNA or gDNA that made up the material.

Per the original data handling: The authors estimated nucleated cell counts from reference gene primer amplification. Profiling relied on immunoSEQ multiplex PCR, and the TCRdb table lists in-frame clones only, not all of them. V, J and clone size derive from that table, while D and trimming were established from the DNA sequence. Here the sample spans some 110,000 clones, 82% being singletons. CDR1 is KGHSH and CDR2 is LQKENI in the germline V gene. The CDR3 runs to 16 residues. V shed 4 bases, J shed 2 bases, and the junction held 3 bases outside the gene matches. The sample taken for sequencing was peripheral blood. The chain recombines TRBV18 with TRBJ1-3, with 12 bases identical to TRBD1. The source of this sequence is a woman between 65 and 79 years old with acute or convalescent COVID-19. In nucleotides, the CDR3 is TGTGCCAGCTCACTGGGACAGGGGGCGGCTGGAAACACCATATATTTT. Its translation is CASSLGQGAAGNTIYF. The whole variable domain, remainder taken from reference TRBV18 and TRBJ1-3, is NAGVMQNPRHLVRRRGQEARLRCSPMKGHSHVYWYRQLPEEGLKFMVYLQKENIIDESGMPKERFSAEFPKEGPSILRIQQVVRGDSAAYFCASSLGQGAAGNTIYFGEGSWLTVV.